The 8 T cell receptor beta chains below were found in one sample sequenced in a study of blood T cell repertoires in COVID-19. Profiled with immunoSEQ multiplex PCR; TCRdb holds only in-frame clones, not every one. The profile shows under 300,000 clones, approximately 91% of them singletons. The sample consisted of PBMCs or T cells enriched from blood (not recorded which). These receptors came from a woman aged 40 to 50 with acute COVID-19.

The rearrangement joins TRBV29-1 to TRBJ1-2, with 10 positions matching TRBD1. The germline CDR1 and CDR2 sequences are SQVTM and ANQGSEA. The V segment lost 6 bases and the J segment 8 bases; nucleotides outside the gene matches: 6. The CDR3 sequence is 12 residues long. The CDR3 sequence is CSVRQGARGYTF. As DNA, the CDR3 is TGCAGCGTCCGACAGGGGGCGAGGGGCTACACCTTC.

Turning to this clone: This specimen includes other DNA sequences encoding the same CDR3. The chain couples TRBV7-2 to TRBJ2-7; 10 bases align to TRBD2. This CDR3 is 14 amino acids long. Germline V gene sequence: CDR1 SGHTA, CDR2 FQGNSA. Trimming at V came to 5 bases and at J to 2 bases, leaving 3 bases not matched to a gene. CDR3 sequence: CASSRTSGTYEQYF. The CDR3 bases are TGTGCCAGCAGCCGGACTAGCGGCACCTACGAGCAGTACTTC.

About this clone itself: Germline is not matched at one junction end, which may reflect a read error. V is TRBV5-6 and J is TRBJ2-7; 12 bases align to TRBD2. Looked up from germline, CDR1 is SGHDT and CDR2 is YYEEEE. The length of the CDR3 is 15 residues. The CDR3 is CASSLGLAGAHEQYF. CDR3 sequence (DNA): TGTGCCAGCAGTTTGGGACTAGCGGGTGCTCACGAGCAGTACTTC.

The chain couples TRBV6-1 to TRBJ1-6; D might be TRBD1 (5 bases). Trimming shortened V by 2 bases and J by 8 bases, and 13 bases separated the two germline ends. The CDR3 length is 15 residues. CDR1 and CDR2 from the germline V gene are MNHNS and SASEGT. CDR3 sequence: CASSERTLGDSPLHF. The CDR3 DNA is TGTGCCAGCAGTGAACGAACCCTAGGGGATTCACCCCTCCACTTT.

CDR3 residues: CASGRNKRGQGSEGGVTEAFF. The CDR3 nucleotides are TGTGCTAGTGGCCGAAACAAGCGAGGACAGGGGTCTGAAGGGGGGGTCACTGAAGCTTTCTTT. J is TRBJ1-1 and V is TRBV12-5; 9 nucleotides match TRBD1. In germline, CDR1 is LGHNT, CDR2 FRNRAP. This CDR3 is built from 21 residues. V dropped 6 bases and J dropped 4; count of bases not matched to a gene: 27.

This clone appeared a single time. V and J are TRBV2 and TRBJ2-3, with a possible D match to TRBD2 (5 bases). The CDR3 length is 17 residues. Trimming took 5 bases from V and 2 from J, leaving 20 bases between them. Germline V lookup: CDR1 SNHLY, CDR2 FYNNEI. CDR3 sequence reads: CASSQVQLGKITDTQYF. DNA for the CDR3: TGTGCCAGCAGTCAAGTACAACTAGGAAAGATCACAGATACGCAGTATTTT.

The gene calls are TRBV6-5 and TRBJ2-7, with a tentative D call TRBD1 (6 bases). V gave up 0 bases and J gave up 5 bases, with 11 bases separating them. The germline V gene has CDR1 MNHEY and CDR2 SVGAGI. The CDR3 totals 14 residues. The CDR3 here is CASSYSRTGHEQYF. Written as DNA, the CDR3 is TGTGCCAGCAGTTACTCGAGAACAGGGCACGAGCAGTACTTC.

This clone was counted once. CDR3: CASSPWTGKNSPLHF. The DNA of the CDR3 is TGTGCCAGCAGCCCCTGGACAGGGAAGAATTCACCCCTCCACTTT. The gene calls are TRBV14 and TRBJ1-6, with TRBD1 identical over 8 bases. The ends lost 4 bases at V and 7 bases at J; junction bases unmatched: 6. The V gene's germline CDR1 is SGHDN and CDR2 FVKESK. The CDR3 runs 15 residues.